The entry that follows covers one TCR beta chain sequence. Its antigen remains unknown. These data belong to a study of OX40 agonist ivuxolimab in advanced cancers. Study-level background: A mean age of about 59 years, range roughly 20 to 80, was recorded, and approximately 85% were male. Findings and limits, study-wide: What antigens the expanded peripheral T cells recognized was never established. Part of the nonresponder group also had normalized T-cell clonal expansion that was low. Relative to CD4+ cells, CD8+ T cells on average had more expanded clones.

Trimming pared 2 bases from V and 1 base from J, leaving 11 bases between. The CDR3 covers 16 residues. Germline assignment: CDR1 SGHAT and CDR2 FQNNGV. Assay used: immunoSEQ multiplex PCR; TCRdb lists only in-frame clones, some missing. The repertoire consists of about 80,000 clones, with roughly nine tenths occurring once and the leading ten covering under 15%. The source material was CD4+ or CD8+ T cells sorted from blood, sampled in a trial of the OX40 agonist ivuxolimab. The genes are TRBV11-2 and TRBJ2-2; D call uncertain. The sequence derives from an adult with an advanced solid tumor such as melanoma, head and neck, liver or kidney cancer. The CDR3: CASSLWGFRNTGELFF. DNA for the CDR3: TGTGCCAGCAGCTTATGGGGTTTTCGGAACACCGGGGAGCTGTTTTTT.